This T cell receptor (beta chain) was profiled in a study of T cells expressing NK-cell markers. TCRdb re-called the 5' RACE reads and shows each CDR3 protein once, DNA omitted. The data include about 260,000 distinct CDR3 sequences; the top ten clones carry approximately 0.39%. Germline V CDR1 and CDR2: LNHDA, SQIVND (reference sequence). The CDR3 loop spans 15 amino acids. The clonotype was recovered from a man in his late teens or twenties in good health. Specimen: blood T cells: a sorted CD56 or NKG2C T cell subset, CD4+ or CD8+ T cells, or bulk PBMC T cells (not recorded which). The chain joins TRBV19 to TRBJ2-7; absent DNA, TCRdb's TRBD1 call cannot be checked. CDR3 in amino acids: CASSTGTGGWYEQYF.